The next 25 T cell receptor beta chains were all read from a single sample in a study of memory CD4+ T cells and cytomegalovirus serostatus. Sequencing used immunoSEQ multiplex PCR; TCRdb keeps in-frame clones, though not all of them. Seen here are 75,000 to 90,000 clones, 80% observed once, and the top ten hold less than 0.85%. Single viable CD3+CD4+CD8-CD45RO+ cells were sorted as the memory CD4+ T cells. The sequencing sample was made of memory CD4+ T cells from blood. These receptors all stem from an adult in good health and CMV-seronegative.

The CDR3 protein is CASSGGLAEQETQYF. The CDR3 DNA follows: TGTGCCAGCAGTGGGGGACTAGCGGAGCAAGAGACCCAGTACTTC. This chain connects TRBV2 to TRBJ2-5, with 11 nucleotides matching TRBD2. This CDR3 has 15 amino acids. After removal of 4 bases from V and 2 bases from J, the junction contained 3 bases not matched to a gene. Germline-derived CDR1 and CDR2 are SNHLY and FYNNEI.

V and J are TRBV5-1 and TRBJ1-5; D unresolved. CDR1 is SGHRS and CDR2 is YFSETQ in the germline V gene. V was cut by 0 bases and J by 4 bases, with 8 bases left in between. The CDR3 totals 14 residues. For the CDR3, the DNA is TGCGCCAGCAGCTTGGACCCTCTTAATCAGCCCCAGCATTTT. It encodes CASSLDPLNQPQHF.

The chain uses TRBV7-2 and TRBJ2-1; TRBD1 matches at 9 bases. Trimming at V came to 9 bases and at J to 6 bases, leaving 12 bases not matched to a gene. Germline loops: CDR1 SGHTA, CDR2 FQGNSA. This CDR3 is built from 15 residues. The CDR3 here is CASRSGTGRSNEQFF. Written as DNA, the CDR3 is TGTGCCAGTAGATCCGGGACAGGGAGGAGCAATGAGCAGTTCTTC.

The V call is TRBV5-1, the J call TRBJ1-6, with D possibly matching TRBD1 (6 bases). This CDR3 is built from 15 residues. CDR1 and CDR2 (germline): SGHRS, YFSETQ. Trimming stripped 0 bases from V and 9 bases from J, with 13 bases between. CDR3 amino acids: CASSLATGKASPLHF. CDR3 in DNA: TGCGCCAGCAGCTTGGCAACAGGGAAGGCTTCACCCCTCCACTTT.

V usage is TRBV2 and J usage is TRBJ2-7; TRBD2 matches 7 bases. Germline CDR1 and CDR2: SNHLY and FYNNEI. There are 12 residues in the CDR3. Trimming cost V 6 bases and J 3 bases; bases outside gene matches: 2. CDR3 region: CASSPSGYEQYF. The CDR3 coding sequence is TGTGCCAGCAGCCCTAGCGGCTACGAGCAGTACTTC.

V gene TRBV2 combines with J gene TRBJ2-2; possibly TRBD1 for D (6 bases). This CDR3 spans 16 amino acids. V was shortened by 5 bases and J by 5 bases, with 18 bases between the two germline ends. Germline V gives CDR1 SNHLY, CDR2 FYNNEI. CDR3 DNA: TGTGCCAGCAGTTATAGCGCCGGGACACGAACCGGGGAGCTGTTTTTT. It yields the protein CASSYSAGTRTGELFF.

This clone was counted only a few times. The CDR3 is CASSQDEVQPQHF. For the CDR3, the DNA is TGCGCCAGCAGCCAAGATGAGGTACAGCCCCAGCATTTT. The V call is TRBV4-1, the J call TRBJ1-5; D ambiguous. Trimming stripped 0 bases from V and 7 bases from J, with 7 bases between. CDR3 length: 13 amino acids. The germline CDR1 and CDR2 sequences are MGHRA and YSYEKL.

The V gene is TRBV6-5, the J gene TRBJ2-3; TRBD1 aligns across 8 bases. Trimming at V came to 6 bases and at J to 5 bases, leaving 1 base not matched to a gene. Germline values: CDR1 MNHEY, CDR2 SVGAGI. The CDR3 consists of 12 residues. CDR3 loop: CASSTGGDTQYF. The CDR3 DNA reads as TGTGCCAGCAGCACAGGGGGAGATACGCAGTATTTT.

This clone was seen a few times. The chain recombines TRBV2 with TRBJ1-1; D is unresolved. V lost 7 bases, J lost 2 bases, and 11 bases lay in between. Germline V gene lookup returns CDR1 SNHLY and CDR2 FYNNEI. The CDR3 extends over 13 amino acids. This CDR3 reads CASMRLDNTEAFF. For the CDR3, the DNA is TGTGCCAGCATGCGACTTGATAACACTGAAGCTTTCTTT.

The chain employs TRBV13 and TRBJ2-5, with a tentative D call TRBD1 (6 bases). The ends were cut back, 2 bases at V and 6 bases at J, with 16 bases in the middle. The CDR3 length is 15 residues. Germline V gives CDR1 PRHDT, CDR2 FYEKMQ (reference sequence). Here the CDR3 reads CASSLWAARGKTQYF. CDR3 sequence (DNA): TGTGCCAGCAGCTTATGGGCCGCTAGGGGGAAGACCCAGTACTTC.

This clone was seen a handful of times. The V gene is TRBV6-1, the J gene TRBJ2-7; D is possibly TRBD1 (5 bases). Looked up from germline, CDR1 is MNHNS and CDR2 is SASEGT. The CDR3 totals 13 residues. Trimming removed 3 bases at V and 3 bases at J, with 9 bases between. In DNA form, the CDR3 reads TGTGCCAGCAGTGACAGGGTGGGCTACGAGCAGTACTTC. It encodes CASSDRVGYEQYF.

The chain uses TRBV5-1 and TRBJ1-1; no firm D call. Per the germline V gene, CDR1 is SGHRS and CDR2 is YFSETQ. This CDR3 region has 14 residues. The germline V and J ends were trimmed by 4 bases and 5 bases, with 15 bases remaining between them. This CDR3 reads CASSAGLSGTEAFF. CDR3 bases: TGCGCCAGCAGCGCTGGACTCAGTGGGACTGAAGCTTTCTTT.

The J gene is TRBJ1-2, the V gene TRBV5-5, with TRBD1 identical over 7 bases. V trimming: 4 bases; J trimming: 5 bases; junction bases outside the gene matches: 8. Germline-derived CDR1 and CDR2 are SGHKS and YYEKEE (reference sequence). CDR3 size: 14 residues. CDR3 in DNA: TGTGCCAGCAGCCCGGAAGGACAGGCATATGGCTACACCTTC. Protein: CASSPEGQAYGYTF. Looking up the rest from reference TRBV5-5 and TRBJ1-2 gives the full variable domain: DAGVTQSPTHLIKTRGQQVTLRCSPISGHKSVSWYQQVLGQGPQFIFQYYEKEERGRGNFPDRFSARQFPNYSSELNVNALLLGDSALYLCASSPEGQAYGYTFGSGTRLTVV.

In this sample, this clone turned up once. V usage is TRBV21-1 and J usage is TRBJ2-1; TRBD1 is the table's D call and was not checked against the DNA. TRBV21-1 is flagged as a pseudogene. CDR3 length: 15 residues. The CDR3 is CASSKWGRVFSEQFF. The CDR3 DNA sequence: TGTGCCAGCAGCAAATGGGGCAGGGTCTTTAGTGAGCAGTTCTTC.

The J gene is TRBJ1-4, the V gene TRBV4-2; possibly TRBD1 for D (5 bases). Deletions cut 1 base from V and 4 bases from J, with 16 bases between. CDR1 is LGHNA and CDR2 is YNFKEQ in the germline V gene. The CDR3 sequence is 17 residues long. CDR3 sequence (DNA): TGTGCCAGCAGCCAAGTGAGGGGTACTGGAGGTAATGAAAAACTGTTTTTT. Protein: CASSQVRGTGGNEKLFF.

The chain links TRBV7-2 to TRBJ1-5, with TRBD1 as a possible D gene (6 bases). The CDR3 length is 15 residues. In germline, CDR1 is SGHTA, CDR2 FQGNSA. Trimming took off 3 bases at V and 2 bases at J, with 11 bases between the two ends. Written as DNA, the CDR3 is TGTGCCAGCAGCTTCACAGGGTCGGGCAATCAGCCCCAGCATTTT. Protein: CASSFTGSGNQPQHF. Using reference TRBV7-2 and TRBJ1-5 for the parts outside the CDR3, the full variable domain is GAGVSQSPSNKVTEKGKDVELRCDPISGHTALYWYRQSLGQGLEFLIYFQGNSAPDKSGLPSDRFSAERTGGSVSTLTIQRTQQEDSAVYLCASSFTGSGNQPQHFGDGTRLSIL.

The J gene is TRBJ2-1, the V gene TRBV20-1; no clear D. This CDR3 contains 11 residues. Germline loops: CDR1 DFQATT, CDR2 SNEGSKA (reference sequence). V was shortened by 4 bases and J by 3 bases, with 4 bases between the two germline ends. In DNA form, the CDR3 reads TGCAGTGCTACTAGCTACAATGAGCAGTTCTTC. It specifies CSATSYNEQFF.

This clone turned up a few times. V usage is TRBV6-6 and J usage is TRBJ2-7, with TRBD1 matching over 9 bases. CDR3 length: 15 amino acids. Germline CDR1 and CDR2: MNHNY and SVGAGI (reference sequence). V shed 6 bases, J shed 5 bases, and the junction held 11 bases outside the gene matches. The CDR3 bases are TGTGCCAGCAGGTATACGGGACAGGGTTCCCACGAGCAGTACTTC. Amino acids: CASRYTGQGSHEQYF.

V is TRBV7-2 and J is TRBJ1-1; D ambiguous. The CDR3 runs 15 residues. V dropped 0 bases and J dropped 1 base, with 9 bases sitting between them. Per the germline V gene, CDR1 is SGHTA and CDR2 is FQGNSA. The CDR3 region is CASSLAGSQNTEAFF. The CDR3 DNA follows: TGTGCCAGCAGCTTAGCCGGTTCACAGAACACTGAAGCTTTCTTT. The entire variable domain, with the rest obtained from reference TRBV7-2 and TRBJ1-1, is as follows: GAGVSQSPSNKVTEKGKDVELRCDPISGHTALYWYRQSLGQGLEFLIYFQGNSAPDKSGLPSDRFSAERTGGSVSTLTIQRTQQEDSAVYLCASSLAGSQNTEAFFGQGTRLTVV.

The chain employs TRBV28 and TRBJ1-1; D is uncertain. Germline CDR1 MDHEN, CDR2 SYDVKM. CDR3 length: 14 amino acids. The V gene lost 0 bases and the J gene lost 2 bases, with 7 bases spanning the gap. CDR3 residues: CASSLWKDNTEAFF. The CDR3 region has the DNA TGTGCCAGCAGTTTATGGAAGGATAACACTGAAGCTTTCTTT.

This sequence joins TRBV6-1 and TRBJ2-7, with D unclear. Germline V gives CDR1 MNHNS, CDR2 SASEGT. There are 13 residues in the CDR3. The V and J ends lost 6 bases and 5 bases respectively, with 14 bases between them. The CDR3 sequence: CASRGNRVHEQYF. As DNA, the CDR3 is TGTGCCAGCAGGGGGAATAGGGTTCACGAGCAGTACTTC.

This chain links TRBV6-6 with TRBJ1-1; 7 bases map to TRBD1. The CDR3 spans 14 residues. The ends lost 11 bases at V and 6 bases at J; junction bases unmatched: 15. From germline, CDR1 is MNHNY and CDR2 SVGAGI (reference sequence). CDR3 protein: CAVHKRDSTSEAFF. The CDR3, as DNA: TGTGCCGTTCATAAACGGGACAGTACCTCTGAAGCTTTCTTT.

This chain connects TRBV11-2 to TRBJ1-4, with a possible D match to TRBD1 (5 bases). The V end was cut by 3 bases, the J end by 7 bases, with 12 bases between. Germline-derived CDR1 and CDR2 are SGHAT and FQNNGV. The CDR3 spans 14 residues. This chain's CDR3 is CASSLGPMGEKLFF. In DNA, the CDR3 is TGTGCCAGCAGCTTGGGACCCATGGGTGAAAAACTGTTTTTT.

V gene TRBV7-3 combines with J gene TRBJ1-1; TRBD1 is a possible D gene (5 bases). With 0 bases removed from V and 0 bases from J, the gap between germline ends came to 8 bases. Per the germline V gene, CDR1 is SGHTA and CDR2 is FQGTGA. This CDR3 is built from 15 residues. This CDR3 reads CASSLTSRVNTEAFF. CDR3 in DNA: TGTGCCAGCAGCTTAACGTCCAGGGTGAACACTGAAGCTTTCTTT.

This chain connects TRBV2 to TRBJ2-3; D not certain. Germline V gives CDR1 SNHLY, CDR2 FYNNEI. The V end was cut by 6 bases, the J end by 4 bases, with 14 bases between. The CDR3 loop spans 14 amino acids. CDR3 loop: CASSQAERPDTQYF. The CDR3 DNA reads TGTGCCAGCAGCCAGGCCGAACGCCCAGATACGCAGTATTTT.